Shown below are 8 T cell receptor beta chains from a single sample sequenced in a study of CD8+ T cells in alopecia areata. Extracted RNA was reverse transcribed, and the resulting cDNA served as sequencing template. The repertoire was sequenced with immunoSEQ multiplex PCR; TCRdb's copy has only in-frame clones and lacks some. The table has around 69,000 clones, roughly three fifths seen once. Here the sequenced sample was CD8+ T cells sorted from blood, taken at week 0. The receptors were gathered from a human donor with alopecia areata.

The chain joins TRBV28 to TRBJ2-7, with D unclear. Germline-derived CDR1 and CDR2 are MDHEN and SYDVKM. The CDR3 consists of 11 residues. Trimming removed 6 bases from V and 3 bases from J, with 6 bases in between. CDR3 sequence (DNA): TGTGCCAGCAGCCGAAACTACGAGCAGTACTTC. This codes for CASSRNYEQYF.

The chain couples TRBV30 to TRBJ1-1; D perhaps matches TRBD1 (6 bases). Germline values: CDR1 GTSNPN, CDR2 SVGIG (reference sequence). The V end was cut by 4 bases, the J end by 2 bases, with 14 bases between. CDR3 length equals 14 residues. In nucleotides, the CDR3 is TGTGCCTGGAATGAGGGACACCTAAACACTGAAGCTTTCTTT. It yields the protein CAWNEGHLNTEAFF.

This sequence joins TRBV29-1 and TRBJ1-1; D remains ambiguous. Trimming stripped 0 bases from V and 1 base from J, with 12 bases between. Per the germline V gene, CDR1 is SQVTM and CDR2 is ANQGSEA. The CDR3 is made up of 15 amino acids. CDR3 bases: TGCAGCGTTGAAGATCTAAGGGTTGAGAACACTGAAGCTTTCTTT. Its translation: CSVEDLRVENTEAFF.

The rearrangement links TRBV9 to TRBJ2-1; 8 nucleotides align to TRBD2. V was pared by 2 bases and J by 7 bases, with 14 bases of the junction left unmatched. This CDR3 comprises 17 residues. The V gene's germline CDR1 is SGDLS and CDR2 YYNGEE. The CDR3 reads CASSVGVAGGGRNEQFF. For the CDR3, the DNA is TGTGCCAGCAGCGTGGGTGTGGCGGGGGGAGGGAGGAATGAGCAGTTCTTC.

A note on this clone: This may arise from a read error, as a much more abundant clone is one base away. The genes are TRBV14 and TRBJ1-1; no firm D call. The V gene lost 2 bases and the J gene lost 1 base, with 5 bases spanning the gap. This CDR3 is built from 13 residues. Germline CDR1 SGHDN, CDR2 FVKESK. The CDR3 protein is CASSQWKNTEAFF. CDR3 in DNA: TGTGCCAGCAGCCAATGGAAGAACACTGAAGCTTTCTTT.

The V call is TRBV25-1, the J call TRBJ1-2; D unresolved. Trimming removed 1 base at V and 9 bases at J, with 6 bases between. The CDR3 contains 11 residues. CDR1 is MGHDK, CDR2 SYGVNS, per germline. The CDR3 coding sequence is TGTGCCAGCAGTGAATCCCCCCGCTACACCTTC. Translation gives CASSESPRYTF.

V gene TRBV5-1 combines with J gene TRBJ2-3; tentatively, D is TRBD1 (5 bases). The CDR3 loop spans 15 amino acids. Germline loops: CDR1 SGHRS, CDR2 YFSETQ. V was trimmed by 7 bases and J by 0 bases, leaving 15 bases between them. CDR3 DNA: TGCGCCAGCTCAGGGCTATCACCTAGCACAGATACGCAGTATTTT. Its translation is CASSGLSPSTDTQYF.

This chain joins TRBV30 and TRBJ2-3; the D gene is possibly TRBD2 (7 bases). The CDR3 covers 19 residues. Trimming removed 1 base at V and 4 bases at J, with 27 bases between. In germline, CDR1 is GTSNPN, CDR2 SVGIG (reference sequence). The CDR3 DNA follows: TGTGCCTGGAGTGATGGGGGCTTTTACAGGGAGGGCCGAGCAGATACGCAGTATTTT. It encodes CAWSDGGFYREGRADTQYF. Filled out from reference TRBV30 and TRBJ2-3, the complete variable domain reads SQTIHQWPATLVQPVGSPLSLECTVEGTSNPNLYWYRQAAGRGLQLLFYSVGIGQISSEVPQNLSASRPQDRQFILSSKKLLLSDSGFYLCAWSDGGFYREGRADTQYFGPGTRLTVL.